Listed here is a single T cell receptor beta chain. Authors' analysis steps: Reference gene primer amplification in the assay estimated nucleated cell counts. Method: immunoSEQ multiplex PCR; TCRdb's copy keeps in-frame clones and lacks some. That table supplies the V and J calls and clone size; D and trimming were determined from the DNA. The data show about 230,000 clones, 83% seen once. The CDR3 has 16 amino acids. With 5 bases clipped from V and 7 bases from J, the junction kept 11 bases outside the gene matches. CDR1 and CDR2 (germline): MNHEY, SMNVEV (reference sequence). This sample is drawn from a study of blood T cell repertoires in COVID-19. Overall study: There were acute and convalescent COVID-19 samples, and they came from the United States, Italy and Spain. The cDNA or gDNA used as material had been derived from T cells, B-cell-depleted T cells, or PBMCs.

Seattle enrolled patients during active infection and tracked them longitudinally. The clonotype comes from a woman younger than 45 with COVID-19, enrolled during active disease. This chain joins TRBV27 and TRBJ1-6; the match to TRBD1 covers 7 bases. The sequencing input was peripheral blood. The CDR3: CASSLRQGMRNSPLHF. The CDR3, as DNA: TGTGCCAGCAGTCTCCGACAGGGAATGAGGAATTCACCCCTCCACTTT.